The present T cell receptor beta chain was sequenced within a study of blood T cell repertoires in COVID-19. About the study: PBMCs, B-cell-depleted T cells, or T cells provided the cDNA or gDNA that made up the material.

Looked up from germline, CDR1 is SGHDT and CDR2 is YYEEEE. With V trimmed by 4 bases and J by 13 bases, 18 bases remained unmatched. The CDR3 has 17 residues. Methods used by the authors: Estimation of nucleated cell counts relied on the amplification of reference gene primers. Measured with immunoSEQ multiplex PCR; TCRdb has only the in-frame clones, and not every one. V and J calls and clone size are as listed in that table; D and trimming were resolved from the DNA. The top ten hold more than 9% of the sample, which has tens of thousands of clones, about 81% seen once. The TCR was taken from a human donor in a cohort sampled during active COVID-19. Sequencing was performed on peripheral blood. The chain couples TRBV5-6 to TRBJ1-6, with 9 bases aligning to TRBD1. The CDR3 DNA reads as TGTGCCAGCAGCGCCCTTACAGGGGGCTCCCCCGTGGATCCCCTCCACTTT. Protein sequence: CASSALTGGSPVDPLHF.